This T cell receptor beta chain was obtained from a study of control samples from healthy donors and cancer patients. TCRdb keeps only in-frame clones here, not all; method: immunoSEQ multiplex PCR. The top ten clones hold 1.5% of a sample with some 220,000 clones, roughly 94% of them seen once. This CDR3 is 14 amino acids long. Germline V gene sequence: CDR1 SGHRS, CDR2 YFSETQ. V lost 4 bases, J lost 5 bases, and 15 bases lay in between. The sequencing input was blood. The V gene is TRBV5-1, the J gene TRBJ1-1; D is possibly TRBD1 (5 bases). The receptor was derived from a man aged 45-65 years in good health. The CDR3 bases are TGCGCCAGCAGCCTCTTAACGGGGGGGACTGAAGCTTTCTTT. It translates to CASSLLTGGTEAFF.